These 9 T cell receptor beta chains came from one sample sequenced in a study of shared clonotypes between healthy human individuals. Measured with immunoSEQ multiplex PCR; TCRdb has only the in-frame clones, and not every one. In the table there are about 2 million clones, approximately 94% of which are singletons. The naive CD8 subset, CD45RO-negative cells positively selected for CCR7, excluded terminally differentiated effector memory CD45RA+ cells. Source material: naive CD8+ T cells sorted from blood. These receptors were taken from a man aged 18 to 29 in good health.

This chain links TRBV5-6 with TRBJ1-2; D ambiguous. CDR1 and CDR2 from the germline V gene are SGHDT and YYEEEE. Trimming stripped 0 bases from V and 5 bases from J, with 11 bases between. CDR3 length: 14 amino acids. The CDR3 sequence: CASSLVQSGYGYTF. For the CDR3, the DNA is TGTGCCAGCAGCTTGGTCCAGTCCGGGTATGGCTACACCTTC.

V usage is TRBV27 and J usage is TRBJ2-4; 11 bases line up with TRBD2. CDR1 and CDR2 from the germline V gene are MNHEY and SMNVEV (reference sequence). CDR3 length equals 15 residues. V gave up 7 bases and J gave up 5 bases; unmatched junction bases: 7. Here the CDR3 DNA reads TGTGCCAGCAAACTCTCGACTAGCGGGGAAAACATTCAGTACTTC. It is translated as CASKLSTSGENIQYF.

This chain links TRBV27 with TRBJ2-1; the D is unclear. The length of the CDR3 is 13 residues. Germline V gene data show CDR1 as MNHEY and CDR2 as SMNVEV (reference sequence). The V gene lost 6 bases and the J gene lost 8 bases, with 14 bases spanning the gap. The CDR3 loop is CASSRNSGDEQFF. The CDR3 DNA sequence: TGTGCCAGCAGCCGGAACTCTGGGGATGAGCAGTTCTTC.

The V call is TRBV5-8, the J call TRBJ1-4; D remains unclear. V dropped 4 bases and J dropped 8 bases, with 3 bases sitting between them. This CDR3 spans 10 amino acids. Germline CDR1 SGHTS, CDR2 YDEGEE. For the CDR3, the DNA is TGTGCCAGCAGCCTAGAAAAACTGTTTTTT. Protein: CASSLEKLFF.

This chain links TRBV4-1 with TRBJ2-1; TRBD2 matches at 10 bases. This CDR3 spans 19 amino acids. CDR1 is MGHRA and CDR2 is YSYEKL in the germline V gene. V shed 0 bases and J 5 bases; nucleotides not matched to a gene: 13. The DNA for the CDR3 is TGCGCCAGCAGCCAAGAAAGGGCAGGGCTAGCGGGAGTTAACAATGAGCAGTTCTTC. It is translated as CASSQERAGLAGVNNEQFF.

This chain connects TRBV9 to TRBJ2-7; D unresolved. Germline loops: CDR1 SGDLS, CDR2 YYNGEE. Trimming took off 4 bases at V and 2 bases at J, with 13 bases between the two ends. The CDR3 extends over 14 amino acids. The CDR3 DNA is TGTGCCAGCAGCCCCTGGTTTGACCCCTACGAGCAGTACTTC. This gives the protein CASSPWFDPYEQYF. Drawing the rest from reference TRBV9 and TRBJ2-7, the complete variable domain is DSGVTQTPKHLITATGQRVTLRCSPRSGDLSVYWYQQSLDQGLQFLIQYYNGEERAKGNILERFSAQQFPDLHSELNLSSLELGDSALYFCASSPWFDPYEQYFGPGTRLTVT.

J is TRBJ2-7 and V is TRBV6-5; tentative D call: TRBD1 (6 bases). Germline CDR1 and CDR2: MNHEY and SVGAGI. This CDR3 contains 15 residues. The V gene lost 0 bases and the J gene lost 3 bases, with 12 bases spanning the gap. The CDR3 loop reads CASSYSSQGDYEQYF. CDR3 coding DNA: TGTGCCAGCAGTTACTCATCACAGGGAGACTACGAGCAGTACTTC.

Notes on this clone: The sample carries other DNA sequences with the same CDR3. The chain is built from TRBV9 and TRBJ2-1; 9 bases are a match to TRBD1. From germline, CDR1 is SGDLS and CDR2 YYNGEE. V lost 2 bases and J lost 3; bases outside the gene matches: 3. The CDR3 runs to 15 residues. The CDR3 bases are TGTGCCAGCAGCGTGGGGACAGGGAGCTACAATGAGCAGTTCTTC. This gives the protein CASSVGTGSYNEQFF.

Regarding this clone: Other nucleotide sequences from this sample produce the same CDR3. V gene TRBV5-1 combines with J gene TRBJ1-2, with D perhaps TRBD1 (6 bases). This CDR3 has 15 residues. Germline V gene data show CDR1 as SGHRS and CDR2 as YFSETQ. Trimming cost V 0 bases and J 0 bases, with 9 bases left between them. CDR3 coding DNA: TGCGCCAGCAGCTTGGCCCAGGGGCCTAACTATGGCTACACCTTC. It is translated as CASSLAQGPNYGYTF.